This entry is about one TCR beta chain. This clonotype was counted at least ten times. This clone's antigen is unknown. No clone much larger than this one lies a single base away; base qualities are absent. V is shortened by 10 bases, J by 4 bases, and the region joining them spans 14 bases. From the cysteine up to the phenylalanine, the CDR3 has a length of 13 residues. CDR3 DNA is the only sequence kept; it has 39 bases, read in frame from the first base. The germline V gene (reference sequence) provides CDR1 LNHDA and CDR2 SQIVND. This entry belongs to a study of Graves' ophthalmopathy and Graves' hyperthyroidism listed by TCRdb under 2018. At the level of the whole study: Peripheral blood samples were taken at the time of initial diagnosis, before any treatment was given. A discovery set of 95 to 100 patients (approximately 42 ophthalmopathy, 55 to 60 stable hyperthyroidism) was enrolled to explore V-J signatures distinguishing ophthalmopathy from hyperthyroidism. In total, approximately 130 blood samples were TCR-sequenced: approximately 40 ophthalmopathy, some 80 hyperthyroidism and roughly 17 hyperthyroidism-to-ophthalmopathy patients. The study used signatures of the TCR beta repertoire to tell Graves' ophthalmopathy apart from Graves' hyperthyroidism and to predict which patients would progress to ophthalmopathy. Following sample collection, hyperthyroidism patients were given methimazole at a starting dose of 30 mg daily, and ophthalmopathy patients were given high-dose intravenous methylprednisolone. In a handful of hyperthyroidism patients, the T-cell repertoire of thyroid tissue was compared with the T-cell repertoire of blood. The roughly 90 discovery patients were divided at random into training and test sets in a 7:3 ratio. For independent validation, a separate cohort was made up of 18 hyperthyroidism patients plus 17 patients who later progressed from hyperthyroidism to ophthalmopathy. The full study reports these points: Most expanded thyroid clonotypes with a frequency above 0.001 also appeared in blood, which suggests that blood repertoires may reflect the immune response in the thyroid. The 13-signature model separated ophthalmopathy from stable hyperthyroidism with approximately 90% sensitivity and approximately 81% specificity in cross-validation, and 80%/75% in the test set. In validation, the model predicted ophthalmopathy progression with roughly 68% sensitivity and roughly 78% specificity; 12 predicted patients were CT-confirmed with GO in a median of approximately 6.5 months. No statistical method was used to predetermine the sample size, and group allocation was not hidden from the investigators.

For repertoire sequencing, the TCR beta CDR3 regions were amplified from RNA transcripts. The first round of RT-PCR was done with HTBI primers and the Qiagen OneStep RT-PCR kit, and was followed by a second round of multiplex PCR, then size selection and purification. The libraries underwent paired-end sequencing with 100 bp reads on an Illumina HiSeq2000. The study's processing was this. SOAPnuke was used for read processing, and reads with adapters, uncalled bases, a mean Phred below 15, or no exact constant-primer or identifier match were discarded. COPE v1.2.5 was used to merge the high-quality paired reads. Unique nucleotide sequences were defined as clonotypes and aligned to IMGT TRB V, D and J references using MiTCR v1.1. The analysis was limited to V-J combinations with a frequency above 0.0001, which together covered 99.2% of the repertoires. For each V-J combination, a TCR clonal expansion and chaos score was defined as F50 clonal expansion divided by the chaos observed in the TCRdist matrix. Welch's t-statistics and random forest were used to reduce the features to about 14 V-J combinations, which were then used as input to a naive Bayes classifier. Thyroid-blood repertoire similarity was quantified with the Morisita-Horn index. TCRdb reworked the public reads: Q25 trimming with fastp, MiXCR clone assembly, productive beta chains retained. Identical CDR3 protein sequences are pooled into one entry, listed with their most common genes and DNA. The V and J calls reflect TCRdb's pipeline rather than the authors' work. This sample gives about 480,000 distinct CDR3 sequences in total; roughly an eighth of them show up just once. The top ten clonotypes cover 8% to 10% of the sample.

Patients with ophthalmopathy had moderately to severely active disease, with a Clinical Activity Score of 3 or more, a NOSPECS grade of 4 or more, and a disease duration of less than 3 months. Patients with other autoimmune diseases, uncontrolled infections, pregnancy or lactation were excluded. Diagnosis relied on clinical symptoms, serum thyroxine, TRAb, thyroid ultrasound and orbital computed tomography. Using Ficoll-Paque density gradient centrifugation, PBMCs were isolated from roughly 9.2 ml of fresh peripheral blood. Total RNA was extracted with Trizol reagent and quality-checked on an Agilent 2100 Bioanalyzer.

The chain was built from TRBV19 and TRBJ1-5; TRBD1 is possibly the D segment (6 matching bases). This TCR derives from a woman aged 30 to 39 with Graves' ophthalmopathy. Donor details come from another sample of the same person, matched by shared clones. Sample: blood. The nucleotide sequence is TGTGCCACCAGAGGGGGGTGGAATCAGCCCCAGCATTTT. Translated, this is CATRGGWNQPQHF.